This T cell receptor beta chain was found in a study of T cell changes during pregnancy in multiple sclerosis. The CDR3 contains 13 residues. In germline, CDR1 is SGHAT, CDR2 FQNNGV. Trimming at V came to 3 bases and at J to 6 bases, leaving 3 bases not matched to a gene. TCRdb's copy holds only in-frame clones and misses some; the assay was immunoSEQ multiplex PCR. The profile covers about 79,000 clones, with about 93% appearing a single time and 0.45% to 0.6% taken by the ten largest. The sequencing here drew on CD4+ T cells from peripheral blood mononuclear cells, taken in the second trimester of pregnancy. This receptor was obtained from a female donor with multiple sclerosis, enrolled in a pregnancy study. This sequence joins TRBV11-2 and TRBJ1-2; 8 bases line up with TRBD1. CDR3 nucleotide sequence: TGTGCCAGCAGCTTTTGGACAGGGAATGGCTACACCTTC. This translates into CASSFWTGNGYTF. The full variable domain, its missing parts supplied by reference TRBV11-2 and TRBJ1-2, is EAGVAQSPRYKIIEKRQSVAFWCNPISGHATLYWYQQILGQGPKLLIQFQNNGVVDDSQLPKDRFSAERLKGVDSTLKIQPAKLEDSAVYLCASSFWTGNGYTFGSGTRLTVV.